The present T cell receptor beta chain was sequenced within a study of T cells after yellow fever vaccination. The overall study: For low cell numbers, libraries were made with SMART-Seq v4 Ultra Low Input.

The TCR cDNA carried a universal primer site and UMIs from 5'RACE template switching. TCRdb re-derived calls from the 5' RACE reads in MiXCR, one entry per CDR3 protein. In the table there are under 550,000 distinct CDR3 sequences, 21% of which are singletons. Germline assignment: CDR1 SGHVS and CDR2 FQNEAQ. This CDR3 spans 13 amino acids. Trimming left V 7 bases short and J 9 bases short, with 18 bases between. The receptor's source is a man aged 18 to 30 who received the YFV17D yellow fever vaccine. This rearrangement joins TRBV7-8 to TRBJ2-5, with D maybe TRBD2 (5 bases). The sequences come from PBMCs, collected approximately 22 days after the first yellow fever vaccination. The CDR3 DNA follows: TGTGCCAGCACCTCCTCGGGGTACGGGGCCCAGTACTTC. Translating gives CASTSSGYGAQYF.